A single sample is the source of the 14 T cell receptor beta chains below, sequenced in a study of T cells in localized non-small cell lung cancer (dated by TCRdb to the early 2020s). The library was made by the immunoSEQ multiplex PCR assay. Imported from immuneACCESS, the table was reduced by TCRdb to in-frame sequences with V and J called. These copies leave out some clones; in studies compared against another copy, an unresolved V gene accounts for under half, and the cause of the remainder is not known. The sample has about 5,900 clones on record, 20% to 25% of them singletons. Of the sample, almost 10% is held by the ten largest clones. Sequencing used lung tumor tissue, obtained before any cancer treatment. Receptors were obtained from a female donor at least 60 years old with stage I lung adenocarcinoma.

This clone was recorded at least ten times. The V gene is TRBV9, the J gene TRBJ2-7, with D hard to call. The CDR3 has 15 residues. V lost 4 bases and J 1 base, leaving 15 bases between the germline ends. CDR1 and CDR2 (germline): SGDLS, YYNGEE. The CDR3 spells CASSSQGKQSYEQYF. CDR3 nucleotides: TGTGCCAGCAGCTCCCAAGGGAAGCAGTCCTACGAGCAGTACTTC.

The rearrangement joins TRBV5-1 to TRBJ1-2; D is undetermined. V shed 3 bases and J shed 3 bases, with 15 bases lying between them. Per the germline V gene, CDR1 is SGHRS and CDR2 is YFSETQ. There are 15 residues in the CDR3. The CDR3 region is CASSSPTLGDYGYTF. CDR3 DNA: TGCGCCAGCAGCTCTCCAACACTTGGAGACTATGGCTACACCTTC.

The rearrangement uses TRBV19 and TRBJ2-1; D may be TRBD1 (6 bases). CDR1 LNHDA and CDR2 SQIVND come from the germline V gene (reference sequence). CDR3 length equals 13 residues. V shed 7 bases and J shed 7 bases, with 14 bases lying between them. DNA of the CDR3: TGTGCCAGTATGGGACACGGATCTAATGAGCAGTTCTTC. It specifies CASMGHGSNEQFF.

The rearrangement uses TRBV4-1 and TRBJ1-5, with D uncertain. V lost 3 bases and J lost 3, with 9 bases in between. The CDR3 sequence is 14 residues long. Germline-derived CDR1 and CDR2 are MGHRA and YSYEKL. For the CDR3, the DNA is TGCGCCAGCAGCCAGGATCCGGTCAATCAGCCCCAGCATTTT. It translates to CASSQDPVNQPQHF.

This chain connects TRBV19 to TRBJ2-1; 9 bases are a match to TRBD2. Germline trimming cut 4 bases from V and 3 bases from J; bases unmatched to any gene: 7. The CDR3 totals 16 residues. Germline V gives CDR1 LNHDA, CDR2 SQIVND (reference sequence). In DNA, the CDR3 is TGTGCCAGTAGTAGGGGGCTAGCGGGACGCTACAATGAGCAGTTCTTC. Its translation is CASSRGLAGRYNEQFF.

The chain couples TRBV30 to TRBJ2-3; D uncertain. CDR1 and CDR2 (germline): GTSNPN, SVGIG (reference sequence). The germline V and J ends were trimmed by 1 base and 6 bases, with 8 bases remaining between them. There are 12 residues in the CDR3. The CDR3: CAWSALRDTQYF. The CDR3 DNA follows: TGTGCCTGGAGTGCCCTCCGTGATACGCAGTATTTT.

The chain combines TRBV18 with TRBJ1-1; D is unclear. Trimming took 0 bases from V and 11 from J, leaving 10 bases between them. The CDR3 sequence is 12 residues long. The V gene's germline CDR1 is KGHSH and CDR2 LQKENI. DNA of the CDR3: TGTGCCAGCTCACCACCTTCGGGAATTGCTTTCTTT. Its translation: CASSPPSGIAFF.

The V gene is TRBV30, the J gene TRBJ2-5; D ambiguous. Germline values: CDR1 GTSNPN, CDR2 SVGIG (reference sequence). There are 12 residues in the CDR3. Trimming took 1 base from V and 2 from J, leaving 5 bases between them. CDR3 protein: CAWSDQQETQYF. DNA for the CDR3: TGTGCCTGGAGTGACCAGCAAGAGACCCAGTACTTC.

The CDR3 is CASSRGLNQPQHF. The CDR3 DNA follows: TGTGCCAGCTCCAGGGGACTCAATCAGCCCCAGCATTTT. V gene TRBV18 combines with J gene TRBJ1-5; perhaps TRBD1 as D (6 bases). The V gene lost 6 bases and the J gene lost 3 bases, with 9 bases spanning the gap. The germline gives CDR1 KGHSH, CDR2 LQKENI. The CDR3 is 13 residues long.

The DNA for the CDR3 is TGTGCCACCTGGGGGGAAGGGTATGGCTACACCTTC. Protein product: CATWGEGYGYTF. The V call is TRBV6-8, the J call TRBJ1-2; possible D gene TRBD1, 5 bases. The germline CDR1 and CDR2 sequences are MNHGY and SAAAGT. Trimming shortened V by 10 bases and J by 5 bases, and 14 bases separated the two germline ends. The CDR3 length is 12 residues.

The rearrangement links TRBV11-3 to TRBJ2-4; either TRBD1 or TRBD2 may supply D (5 bases each). The V end lost 2 bases, the J end lost 1 base, and 24 bases lay between the germline ends. CDR1 SGHNT and CDR2 YENEEA come from the germline V gene. CDR3 length: 20 residues. The CDR3 spells CASSLRDERSGSWAKNIQYF. CDR3 bases: TGTGCCAGCAGCTTACGGGACGAAAGATCGGGAAGTTGGGCCAAAAACATTCAGTACTTC. The whole variable domain, remainder taken from reference TRBV11-3 and TRBJ2-4, is EAGVVQSPRYKIIEKKQPVAFWCNPISGHNTLYWYLQNLGQGPELLIRYENEEAVDDSQLPKDRFSAERLKGVDSTLKIQPAELGDSAVYLCASSLRDERSGSWAKNIQYFGAGTRLSVL.

This clone turned up a few times. The chain is built from TRBV6-8 and TRBJ1-2, with 7 bases matching TRBD1. This CDR3 has 15 residues. Germline V gene data show CDR1 as MNHGY and CDR2 as SAAAGT. Trimming cost V 4 bases and J 1 base; bases outside gene matches: 6. The CDR3 region has the DNA TGTGCCAGCAGTTTGGGGGACAGACTTAACTATGGCTACACCTTC. The encoded protein is CASSLGDRLNYGYTF.

The genes are TRBV18 and TRBJ2-7; D unclear. Deletions cut 3 bases from V and 7 bases from J, with 10 bases between. Germline V lookup: CDR1 KGHSH, CDR2 LQKENI. This CDR3 is 12 amino acids long. CDR3 region: CASSPTLGEQYF. In nucleotides, the CDR3 is TGTGCCAGCTCACCCACCCTTGGGGAGCAGTACTTC.

V and J are TRBV30 and TRBJ2-2, with D maybe TRBD2 (5 bases). Germline-derived CDR1 and CDR2 are GTSNPN and SVGIG (reference sequence). V was pared by 3 bases and J by 1 base, with 15 bases between. The CDR3 is made up of 16 amino acids. As DNA, the CDR3 is TGTGCCTGGAGACCTAAGGTGGCGGGGAACACCGGGGAGCTGTTTTTT. Its protein product is CAWRPKVAGNTGELFF. The whole variable domain, remainder taken from reference TRBV30 and TRBJ2-2, is SQTIHQWPATLVQPVGSPLSLECTVEGTSNPNLYWYRQAAGRGLQLLFYSVGIGQISSEVPQNLSASRPQDRQFILSSKKLLLSDSGFYLCAWRPKVAGNTGELFFGEGSRLTVL.